The 27 T cell receptor beta chains below come from one sample, sequenced in a study of cytomegalovirus exposure and HLA in healthy donors. Sequenced by immunoSEQ multiplex PCR; TCRdb stores in-frame clones only, minus some. This sample has tens of thousands of clones, with roughly 93% found just once. Material for sequencing was PBMCs. Receptors originate from a woman aged 30 to 39 in good health and CMV-seronegative.

This rearrangement joins TRBV27 to TRBJ2-1; 7 bases map to TRBD1. Germline CDR1 MNHEY, CDR2 SMNVEV (reference sequence). The V gene end was trimmed by 6 bases and the J gene end by 2 bases; junction bases not matched to a gene: 7. This CDR3 is built from 15 residues. The CDR3 nucleotides read TGTGCCAGCAGAATGACAGGGAACCCCTACAATGAGCAGTTCTTC. Its translation: CASRMTGNPYNEQFF.

The rearrangement uses TRBV27 and TRBJ1-2, with D uncertain. The germline V and J ends were trimmed by 4 bases and 8 bases, with 14 bases remaining between them. CDR1 and CDR2 from the germline V gene are MNHEY and SMNVEV (reference sequence). The CDR3 contains 13 residues. In DNA, the CDR3 is TGTGCCAGCAGTTCCAACAGTAGATCGGGCTACACCTTC. It encodes CASSSNSRSGYTF.

The V and J genes are TRBV7-9 and TRBJ1-2; D call uncertain. Germline CDR1 reads SEHNR; CDR2 reads FQNEAQ (reference sequence). The CDR3 covers 15 residues. V lost 1 base and J 1 base, leaving 10 bases between the germline ends. This CDR3 reads CASSLGTTINYGYTF. CDR3 nucleotides: TGTGCCAGCAGCTTAGGAACGACTATTAACTATGGCTACACCTTC.

The genes are TRBV28 and TRBJ1-4; D is ambiguous. Germline assignment: CDR1 MDHEN and CDR2 SYDVKM. With 1 base removed from V and 0 bases from J, the gap between germline ends came to 6 bases. This CDR3 has 15 amino acids. CDR3 amino acids: CASSLLTPTNEKLFF. The CDR3 DNA reads as TGTGCCAGCAGTTTATTGACACCAACTAATGAAAAACTGTTTTTT.

The J gene is TRBJ2-7, the V gene TRBV7-9, with D possibly being TRBD2 (5 bases). Trimming left V 2 bases short and J 4 bases short, with 9 bases between. CDR1 is SEHNR, CDR2 FQNEAQ, per germline (reference sequence). The CDR3 is 13 residues long. For the CDR3, the DNA is TGTGCCAGCAGCTTAAGTCCGGGGTACGAGCAGTACTTC. Its translation: CASSLSPGYEQYF.

The chain employs TRBV27 and TRBJ2-7; TRBD1 matches 8 bases. J lost 1 base, V lost 4 bases, and 3 bases had no gene match. This CDR3 region has 14 residues. Germline loops: CDR1 MNHEY, CDR2 SMNVEV (reference sequence). The CDR3: CASSWTGLSYEQYF. CDR3 coding DNA: TGTGCCAGCAGTTGGACAGGGTTGTCCTACGAGCAGTACTTC.

V usage is TRBV5-4 and J usage is TRBJ2-7; 7 bases map to TRBD1. Germline CDR1 reads SGHNT; CDR2 reads YYREEE (reference sequence). The CDR3 sequence is 11 residues long. V lost 4 bases, J lost 6 bases, and 1 base stayed unmatched. In DNA form, the CDR3 reads TGTGCCAGCAGCAACAGGGGCGAGCAGTACTTC. Its protein product is CASSNRGEQYF.

The gene calls are TRBV5-1 and TRBJ2-7; D is unclear. The V gene lost 4 bases and the J gene lost 0 bases, with 14 bases spanning the gap. The CDR3 runs 15 residues. CDR1 and CDR2 from the germline V gene are SGHRS and YFSETQ. The CDR3 DNA is TGCGCCAGCAGCCCAGGCACCTTGAGCTCCTACGAGCAGTACTTC. It translates to CASSPGTLSSYEQYF.

This chain uses TRBV11-2 with TRBJ2-1; 8 bases fit TRBD2. The V gene's germline CDR1 is SGHAT and CDR2 FQNNGV. V dropped 5 bases and J dropped 6; count of bases not matched to a gene: 9. CDR3 length equals 15 residues. CDR3 residues: CASSLGLALLNEQFF. The CDR3 DNA sequence: TGTGCCAGCAGCCTCGGACTAGCTCTACTCAATGAGCAGTTCTTC.

The chain combines TRBV30 with TRBJ2-3; 8 bases are a match to TRBD2. The CDR3 spans 14 residues. Germline loops: CDR1 GTSNPN, CDR2 SVGIG (reference sequence). V was pared by 2 bases and J by 5 bases, with 6 bases of the junction left unmatched. As DNA, the CDR3 is TGTGCCTGGAGTCTAACGGGAGGGGTAGATACGCAGTATTTT. Translated: CAWSLTGGVDTQYF.

The V call is TRBV19, the J call TRBJ1-1; possibly TRBD1 for D (5 bases). CDR3 length: 14 residues. Trimming stripped 0 bases from V and 7 bases from J, with 12 bases between. Germline V gene sequence: CDR1 LNHDA, CDR2 SQIVND (reference sequence). The CDR3 DNA sequence: TGTGCCAGTAGTATAGAGTGGCAGGGCGGTGAAGCTTTCTTT. Amino acids: CASSIEWQGGEAFF.

The sample holds one count of this clone. The rearrangement joins TRBV6-5 to TRBJ1-2; 8 positions agree with TRBD1. The CDR3 contains 14 residues. CDR1 and CDR2 from the germline V gene are MNHEY and SVGAGI. The V and J ends lost 6 bases and 4 bases, in that order; junction bases with no gene match: 7. Written as DNA, the CDR3 is TGTGCCAGCAGACCCACCGGGACAGGCTATGGCTACACCTTC. Its protein is CASRPTGTGYGYTF.

The CDR3 coding sequence is TGTGCCAAGCAGGGTCTTGGTTACGGCTACACCTTC. It codes for CAKQGLGYGYTF. The chain uses TRBV28 and TRBJ1-2; TRBD1 is a possible D gene (5 bases). Germline CDR1 is MDHEN and CDR2 is SYDVKM. The CDR3 has 12 residues. V lost 10 bases and J 8 bases, leaving 17 bases between the germline ends.

The V gene is TRBV5-4, the J gene TRBJ2-2; the match to TRBD2 covers 11 bases. Trimming cost V 4 bases and J 6 bases; bases outside gene matches: 5. Germline CDR1 and CDR2: SGHNT and YYREEE (reference sequence). The CDR3 is 15 residues long. The DNA of the CDR3 is TGTGCCAGCAGCCCGGGGACTAGCGGCGCCGGGGAGCTGTTTTTT. Its translation: CASSPGTSGAGELFF.

V and J are TRBV27 and TRBJ1-2; no clear D. The CDR3 has 13 amino acids. Germline CDR1 is MNHEY and CDR2 is SMNVEV (reference sequence). V lost 2 bases, J lost 5 bases, and 9 bases lay in between. CDR3 region: CASSLLSGYGYTF. CDR3 sequence (DNA): TGTGCCAGCAGTTTACTTTCCGGTTATGGCTACACCTTC.

In this sample, this clone turned up once. The same CDR3 is also encoded by other DNA sequences in this sample. This chain connects TRBV5-1 to TRBJ2-7; 13 nucleotides match TRBD2. V gave up 3 bases and J gave up 5 bases; unmatched junction bases: 11. The CDR3 extends over 17 amino acids. In germline, CDR1 is SGHRS, CDR2 YFSETQ. In DNA, the CDR3 is TGCGCCAGCAGCTCCGGACTAGCGGGAGATCAAAGAAACGAGCAGTACTTC. Residues: CASSSGLAGDQRNEQYF. The variable domain in full, completed from reference TRBV5-1 and TRBJ2-7, reads KAGVTQTPRYLIKTRGQQVTLSCSPISGHRSVSWYQQTPGQGLQFLFEYFSETQRNKGNFPGRFSGRQFSNSRSEMNVSTLELGDSALYLCASSSGLAGDQRNEQYFGPGTRLTVT.

The rearrangement uses TRBV7-3 and TRBJ1-1; 7 bases fit TRBD1. This CDR3 comprises 13 residues. CDR1 and CDR2 from the germline V gene are SGHTA and FQGTGA. Trimming cost V 5 bases and J 8 bases; bases outside gene matches: 8. CDR3 amino acids: CASSQSLTGEAFF. CDR3 bases: TGTGCCAGCAGCCAGAGTCTGACAGGGGAAGCTTTCTTT. The full variable domain, completed using reference TRBV7-3 and TRBJ1-1, is GAGVSQTPSNKVTEKGKYVELRCDPISGHTALYWYRQSLGQGPEFLIYFQGTGAADDSGLPNDRFFAVRPEGSVSTLKIQRTERGDSAVYLCASSQSLTGEAFFGQGTRLTVV.

The chain couples TRBV4-1 to TRBJ1-2; 7 nucleotides align to TRBD1. The CDR3 contains 14 residues. Per the germline V gene, CDR1 is MGHRA and CDR2 is YSYEKL. With 3 bases clipped from V and 2 bases from J, the junction kept 3 bases outside the gene matches. The CDR3 spells CASSHGTANYGYTF. Written as DNA, the CDR3 is TGCGCCAGCAGCCACGGGACAGCCAACTATGGCTACACCTTC.

J is TRBJ1-2 and V is TRBV28, with D hard to call. Germline V lookup: CDR1 MDHEN, CDR2 SYDVKM. This CDR3 is 15 amino acids long. V was pared by 8 bases and J by 7 bases, with 23 bases between. The CDR3 DNA follows: TGTGCCAGCGGGTACACTTGGGAGTCAAGCACTGGCTACACCTTC. Translated, it gives CASGYTWESSTGYTF.

The rearrangement joins TRBV2 to TRBJ1-2, with D unclear. Germline-derived CDR1 and CDR2 are SNHLY and FYNNEI. V lost 8 bases and J lost 4, with 17 bases in between. CDR3 size: 14 residues. The CDR3 coding sequence is TGTGCCAGCCTTCCTCCGGGGTTCGGCTATGGCTACACCTTC. Translated: CASLPPGFGYGYTF. Full variable domain (outside the CDR3, taken from reference TRBV2 and TRBJ1-2): EPEVTQTPSHQVTQMGQEVILRCVPISNHLYFYWYRQILGQKVEFLVSFYNNEISEKSEIFDDQFSVERPDGSNFTLKIRSTKLEDSAMYFCASLPPGFGYGYTFGSGTRLTVV.

The genes are TRBV5-4 and TRBJ1-1; D uncertain. V lost 4 bases to trimming and J lost 0 bases, with 13 bases between them. CDR1 is SGHNT, CDR2 YYREEE, per germline (reference sequence). This CDR3 region has 15 residues. CDR3 protein: CASSRVPQMNTEAFF. DNA for the CDR3: TGTGCCAGCAGCCGGGTCCCTCAGATGAACACTGAAGCTTTCTTT.

The chain carries TRBV7-2 and TRBJ1-6; 11 bases are shared with TRBD1. The CDR3 runs to 17 residues. V gave up 5 bases and J gave up 9 bases; unmatched junction bases: 12. Germline V gene sequence: CDR1 SGHTA, CDR2 FQGNSA. The CDR3 DNA reads as TGTGCCAGCAGCCCCAATGGACAGGGGGCATTAGTTTCACCCCTCCACTTT. It specifies CASSPNGQGALVSPLHF.

The chain couples TRBV19 to TRBJ2-7; 11 bases are a match to TRBD2. Germline V gives CDR1 LNHDA, CDR2 SQIVND (reference sequence). V trimming: 3 bases; J trimming: 0 bases; junction bases outside the gene matches: 4. The CDR3 sequence is 16 residues long. CDR3 protein: CASSIDTSGSSYEQYF. In DNA form, the CDR3 reads TGTGCCAGTAGTATCGATACTAGCGGGAGCTCCTACGAGCAGTACTTC.

The rearrangement links TRBV7-9 to TRBJ2-3, with 7 bases fitting TRBD1. With V trimmed by 0 bases and J by 1 base, 4 bases remained unmatched. The CDR3 loop spans 16 amino acids. The germline CDR1 and CDR2 sequences are SEHNR and FQNEAQ (reference sequence). The CDR3 nucleotides read TGTGCCAGCAGCTTAGCTACGGGACAGCGCACAGATACGCAGTATTTT. This gives the protein CASSLATGQRTDTQYF. Looking up the rest from reference TRBV7-9 and TRBJ2-3 gives the full variable domain: DTGVSQNPRHKITKRGQNVTFRCDPISEHNRLYWYRQTLGQGPEFLTYFQNEAQLEKSRLLSDRFSAERPKGSFSTLEIQRTEQGDSAMYLCASSLATGQRTDTQYFGPGTRLTVL.

This clone came up once. This chain connects TRBV18 to TRBJ2-1; weak D call: TRBD2 (5 bases). Trimming stripped 5 bases from V and 10 bases from J, with 12 bases between. The CDR3 is 12 amino acids. The V gene's germline CDR1 is KGHSH and CDR2 LQKENI. The CDR3 region has the DNA TGTGCCAGCTCATTGGGCGGGTTCGAGCAGTTCTTC. It encodes CASSLGGFEQFF.

Note on this clone: Compared with germline, one end of the junction differs, possibly owing to a read error. Distinct nucleotide sequences in the sample also encode this CDR3. This chain uses TRBV4-1 with TRBJ2-5, with TRBD1 matching over 10 bases. CDR3 length: 17 amino acids. Germline-derived CDR1 and CDR2 are MGHRA and YSYEKL. CDR3: CASSQDGDRGSQETQYF. The CDR3 region has the DNA TGCGCCAGCAGCCAAGATGGGGACAGGGGAAGCCAAGAAACCCAGTACTTC.

CDR3 amino acids: CASSLADRFYGYTF. The CDR3 DNA reads TGTGCCAGCAGCTTGGCTGACAGATTCTATGGCTACACCTTC. The V and J genes are TRBV5-6 and TRBJ1-2, with a possible D match to TRBD1 (5 bases). Per the germline V gene, CDR1 is SGHDT and CDR2 is YYEEEE. V lost 0 bases to trimming and J lost 4 bases, with 10 bases between them. This CDR3 region has 14 residues. Filled out from reference TRBV5-6 and TRBJ1-2, the complete variable domain reads DAGVTQSPTHLIKTRGQQVTLRCSPKSGHDTVSWYQQALGQGPQFIFQYYEEEERQRGNFPDRFSGHQFPNYSSELNVNALLLGDSALYLCASSLADRFYGYTFGSGTRLTVV.